The sequence of this T cell receptor beta chain was determined in a study of T-cell memory formation after mild COVID-19. Study-wide points: Later expanders leaned CD4+, whereas clones that contracted between day 15 and 85 were balanced CD4/CD8.

TCRdb recomputed calls from the 5' RACE reads with MiXCR, one row per CDR3 protein. The table has 150,000 to 200,000 distinct CDR3 sequences, under 14% seen once. Note on this clonotype: What it binds is unknown.

There are 16 residues in the CDR3. The germline V gene has CDR1 SGHDN and CDR2 FVKESK. Trimming took off 4 bases at V and 4 bases at J, with 19 bases between the two ends. Material for sequencing was PBMCs or a T cell subset sorted from them (not recorded which). The chain is built from TRBV14 and TRBJ1-1, with D tentatively TRBD1 (6 bases). This clonotype originated in a man between 18 and 35 years old who had mild COVID-19 (a few samples of this study predate the infection). Cell type and time point are not known. In DNA, the CDR3 is TGTGCCAGCAGCCGAAGGCTAGCAGGGGCGGGCACTGAAGCTTTCTTT. Residues: CASSRRLAGAGTEAFF.